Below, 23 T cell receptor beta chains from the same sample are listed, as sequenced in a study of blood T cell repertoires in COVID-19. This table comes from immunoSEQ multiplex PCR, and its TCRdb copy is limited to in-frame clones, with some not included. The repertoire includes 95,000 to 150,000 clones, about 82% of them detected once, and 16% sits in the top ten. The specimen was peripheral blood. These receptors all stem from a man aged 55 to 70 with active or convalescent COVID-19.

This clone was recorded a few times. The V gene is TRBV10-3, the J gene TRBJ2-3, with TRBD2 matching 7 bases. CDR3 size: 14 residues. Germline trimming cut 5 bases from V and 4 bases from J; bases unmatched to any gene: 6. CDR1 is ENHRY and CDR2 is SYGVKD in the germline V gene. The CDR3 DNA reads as TGTGCCATCAGTTGGGGCGGGAGTTCAGATACGCAGTATTTT. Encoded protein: CAISWGGSSDTQYF.

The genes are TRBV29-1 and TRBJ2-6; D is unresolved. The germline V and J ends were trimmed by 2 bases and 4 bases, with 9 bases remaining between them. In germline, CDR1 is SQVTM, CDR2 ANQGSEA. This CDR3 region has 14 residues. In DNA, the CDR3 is TGCAGCGTTGAATCGGTATCCGGGGCCAACGTCCTGACTTTC. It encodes CSVESVSGANVLTF.

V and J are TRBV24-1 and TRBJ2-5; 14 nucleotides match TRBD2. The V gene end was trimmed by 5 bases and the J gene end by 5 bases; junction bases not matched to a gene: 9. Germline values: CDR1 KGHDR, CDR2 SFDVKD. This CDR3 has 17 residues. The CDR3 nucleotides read TGTGCCACCAGTGCCCGGGGACTAGCGGGAGCTGGGGAGACCCAGTACTTC. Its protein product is CATSARGLAGAGETQYF.

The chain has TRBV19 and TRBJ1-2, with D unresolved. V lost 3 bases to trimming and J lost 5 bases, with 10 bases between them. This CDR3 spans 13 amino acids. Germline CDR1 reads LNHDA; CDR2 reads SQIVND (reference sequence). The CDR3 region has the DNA TGTGCCAGTAGTATTAGCCAGTCATATGGCTACACCTTC. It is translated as CASSISQSYGYTF.

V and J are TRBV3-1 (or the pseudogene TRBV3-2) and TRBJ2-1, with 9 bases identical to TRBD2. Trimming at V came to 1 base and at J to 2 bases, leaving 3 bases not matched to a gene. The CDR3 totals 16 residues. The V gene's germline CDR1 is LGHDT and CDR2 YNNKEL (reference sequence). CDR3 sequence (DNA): TGTGCCAGCAGCCAAGCACCTAGCGGGGCCTACAATGAGCAGTTCTTC. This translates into CASSQAPSGAYNEQFF.

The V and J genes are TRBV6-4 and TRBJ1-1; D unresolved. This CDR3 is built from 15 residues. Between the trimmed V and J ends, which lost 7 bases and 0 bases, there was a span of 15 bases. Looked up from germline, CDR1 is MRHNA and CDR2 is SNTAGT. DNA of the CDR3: TGTGCCAGCAAACCGGAGTATAGTCTGAACACTGAAGCTTTCTTT. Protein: CASKPEYSLNTEAFF.

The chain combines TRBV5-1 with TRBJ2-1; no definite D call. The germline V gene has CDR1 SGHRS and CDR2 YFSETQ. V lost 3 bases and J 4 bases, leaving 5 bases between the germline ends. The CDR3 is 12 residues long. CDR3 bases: TGCGCCAGCAGCTCCGGTTACAATGAGCAGTTCTTC. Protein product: CASSSGYNEQFF. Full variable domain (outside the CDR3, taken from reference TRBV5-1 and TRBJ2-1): KAGVTQTPRYLIKTRGQQVTLSCSPISGHRSVSWYQQTPGQGLQFLFEYFSETQRNKGNFPGRFSGRQFSNSRSEMNVSTLELGDSALYLCASSSGYNEQFFGPGTRLTVL.

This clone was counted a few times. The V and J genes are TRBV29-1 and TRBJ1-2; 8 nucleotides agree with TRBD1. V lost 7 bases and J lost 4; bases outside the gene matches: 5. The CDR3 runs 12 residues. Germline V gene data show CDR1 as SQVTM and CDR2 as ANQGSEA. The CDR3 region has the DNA TGCAGCGGCGGACAGGGATTCTATGGCTACACCTTC. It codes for CSGGQGFYGYTF.

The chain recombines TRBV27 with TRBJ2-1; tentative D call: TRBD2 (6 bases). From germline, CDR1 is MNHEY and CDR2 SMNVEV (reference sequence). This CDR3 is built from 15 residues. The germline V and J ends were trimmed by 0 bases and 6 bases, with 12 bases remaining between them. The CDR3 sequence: CASSLSGGGFNEQFF. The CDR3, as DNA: TGTGCCAGCAGTTTATCGGGGGGAGGCTTCAATGAGCAGTTCTTC.

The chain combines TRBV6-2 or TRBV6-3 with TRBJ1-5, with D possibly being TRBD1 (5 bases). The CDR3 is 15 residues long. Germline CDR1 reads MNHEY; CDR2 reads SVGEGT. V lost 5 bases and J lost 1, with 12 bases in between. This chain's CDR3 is CASSLKGMSNQPQHF. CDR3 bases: TGTGCCAGCAGTCTGAAGGGGATGAGCAATCAGCCCCAGCATTTT.

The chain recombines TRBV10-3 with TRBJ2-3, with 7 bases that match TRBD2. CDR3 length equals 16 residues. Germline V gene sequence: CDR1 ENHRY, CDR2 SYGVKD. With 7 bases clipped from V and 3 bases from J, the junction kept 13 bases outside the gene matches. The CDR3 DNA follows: TGTGCCATCAACGCGGGGGAGGGTGGGTGGACAGATACGCAGTATTTT. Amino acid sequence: CAINAGEGGWTDTQYF.

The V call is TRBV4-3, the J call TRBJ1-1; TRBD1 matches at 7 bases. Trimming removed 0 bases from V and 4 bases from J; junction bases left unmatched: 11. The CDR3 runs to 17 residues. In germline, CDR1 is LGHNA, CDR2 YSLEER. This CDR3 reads CASSQDHKGAPPTEAFF. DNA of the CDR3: TGCGCCAGCAGCCAAGATCATAAGGGGGCGCCACCCACTGAAGCTTTCTTT.

The CDR3 nucleotides read TGTGCCAGCAGCTTAGAGGCTAGCGGGAGGTTATACTACAATGAGCAGTTCTTC. Translation gives CASSLEASGRLYYNEQFF. This chain joins TRBV11-2 and TRBJ2-1, with 11 positions matching TRBD2. Germline trimming cut 0 bases from V and 3 bases from J; bases unmatched to any gene: 7. This CDR3 contains 18 residues. Germline V lookup: CDR1 SGHAT, CDR2 FQNNGV.

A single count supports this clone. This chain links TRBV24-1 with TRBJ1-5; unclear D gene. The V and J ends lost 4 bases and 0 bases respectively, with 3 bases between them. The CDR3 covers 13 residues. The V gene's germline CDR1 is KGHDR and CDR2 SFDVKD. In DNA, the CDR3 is TGTGCCACCAGTGACTATAGCAATCAGCCCCAGCATTTT. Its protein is CATSDYSNQPQHF.

CDR3 loop: CASRRLGTGELFF. CDR3 DNA sequence: TGTGCCAGCAGGAGGCTAGGAACCGGGGAGCTGTTTTTT. The gene calls are TRBV12-3 or TRBV12-4 and TRBJ2-2; D gene ambiguous. Trimming pared 6 bases from V and 5 bases from J, leaving 10 bases between. This CDR3 is 13 amino acids long.

In DNA form, the CDR3 reads TGCGCCAGCAGCCAAGACCAGGGGGGCTACAATGAGCAGTTCTTC. It specifies CASSQDQGGYNEQFF. The rearrangement joins TRBV4-3 to TRBJ2-1; the D gene is possibly TRBD1 (7 bases). V shed 0 bases and J shed 3 bases, with 9 bases lying between them. Germline assignment: CDR1 LGHNA and CDR2 YSLEER. The CDR3 has 15 residues.

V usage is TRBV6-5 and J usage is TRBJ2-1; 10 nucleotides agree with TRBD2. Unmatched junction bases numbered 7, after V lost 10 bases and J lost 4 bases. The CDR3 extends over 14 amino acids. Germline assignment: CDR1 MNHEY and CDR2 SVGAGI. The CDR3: CATGAGGWYNEQFF. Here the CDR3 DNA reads TGTGCCACTGGAGCGGGAGGGTGGTACAATGAGCAGTTCTTC.

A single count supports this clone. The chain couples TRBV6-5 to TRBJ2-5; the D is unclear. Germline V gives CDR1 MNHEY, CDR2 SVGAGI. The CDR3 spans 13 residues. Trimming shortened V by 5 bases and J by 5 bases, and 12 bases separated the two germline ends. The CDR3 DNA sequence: TGTGCCAGCAGTCCCCCCGGGTTGGAGACCCAGTACTTC. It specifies CASSPPGLETQYF.

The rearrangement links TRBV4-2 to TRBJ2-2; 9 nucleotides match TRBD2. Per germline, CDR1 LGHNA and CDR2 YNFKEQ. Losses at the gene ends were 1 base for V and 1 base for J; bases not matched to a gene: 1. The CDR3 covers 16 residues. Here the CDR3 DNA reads TGTGCCAGCAGCCAAGTACTAGCGGGGAACACCGGGGAGCTGTTTTTT. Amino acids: CASSQVLAGNTGELFF.

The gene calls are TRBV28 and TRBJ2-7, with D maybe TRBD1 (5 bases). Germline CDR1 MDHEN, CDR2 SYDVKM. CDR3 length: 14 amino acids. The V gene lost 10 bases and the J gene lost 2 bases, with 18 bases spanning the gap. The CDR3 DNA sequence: TGTGCCACCAATCCTATGGGGCCAGCCTACGAGCAGTACTTC. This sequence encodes CATNPMGPAYEQYF.

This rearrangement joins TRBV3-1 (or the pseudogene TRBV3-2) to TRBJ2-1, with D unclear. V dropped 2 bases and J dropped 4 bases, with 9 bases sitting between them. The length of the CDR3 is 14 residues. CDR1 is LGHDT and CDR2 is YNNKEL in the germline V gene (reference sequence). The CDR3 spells CASSQRQAYNEQFF. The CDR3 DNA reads TGTGCCAGCAGCCAAAGGCAGGCTTACAATGAGCAGTTCTTC.

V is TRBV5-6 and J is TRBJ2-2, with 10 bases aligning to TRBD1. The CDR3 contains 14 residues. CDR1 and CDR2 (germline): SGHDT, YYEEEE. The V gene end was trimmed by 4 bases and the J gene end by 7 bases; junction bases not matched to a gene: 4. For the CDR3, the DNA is TGTGCCAGCAGCCCGGACAGGGGGGACGGGGAGCTGTTTTTT. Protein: CASSPDRGDGELFF.

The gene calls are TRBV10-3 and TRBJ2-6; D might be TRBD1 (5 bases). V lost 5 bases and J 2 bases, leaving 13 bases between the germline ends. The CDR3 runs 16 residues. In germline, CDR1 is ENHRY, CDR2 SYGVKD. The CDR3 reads CAISSTSGTGANVLTF. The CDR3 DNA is TGTGCCATCAGTTCTACCTCAGGGACTGGGGCCAACGTCCTGACTTTC.